Included here is one T cell receptor (beta chain) sequence, with context. These data are taken from a study of blood T cell repertoires in COVID-19. Across the study: Whether acute or convalescent, the COVID-19 samples came from the United States, Italy and Spain. Sample material is recorded as cDNA or gDNA derived from T cells, B-cell-depleted T cells, or PBMCs.

V lost 5 bases to trimming and J lost 2 bases, with 11 bases between them. The CDR3 is made up of 15 amino acids. The germline gives CDR1 SGHDT, CDR2 YYEEEE. In the authors' workflow: Amplified reference gene primers provided the basis for estimating nucleated cell counts. Libraries were prepared by immunoSEQ multiplex PCR; TCRdb keeps only in-frame clonotypes and omits some of them. The V and J calls and clone size come from that table; D and trimming were worked out from the DNA. Altogether 90,000 to 150,000 clones are present, roughly four fifths being singletons, with the ten largest covering more than 9%.

Sequenced input: peripheral blood. This TCR was sampled from a human donor in a cohort sampled during active COVID-19. The chain joins TRBV5-6 to TRBJ1-6, with a tentative D call TRBD1 (6 bases). The CDR3 DNA sequence: TGTGCCAGCAGTTACGGGGGGCCCTATAATTCACCCCTCCACTTT. Translated: CASSYGGPYNSPLHF.